This entry lists 18 T cell receptor beta chains sequenced from one sample in a study of T cells in Graves' hyperthyroidism and ophthalmopathy. Amplification targeted TCR beta CDR3 regions from RNA transcripts. Using the HTBI primer set, a first-round RT-PCR was run on the TCR CDR3. TCRdb fed the multiplex PCR reads into MiXCR, producing one record per CDR3 protein. This sample has fewer than 500,000 distinct CDR3 sequences, with approximately 13% found just once. Sequencing was performed on blood. These receptors originate from a man aged 25 to 40 with Graves' hyperthyroidism that later progressed to Graves' ophthalmopathy.

This clonotype came up a few times. This chain uses TRBV19 with TRBJ1-5; D gene unclear. The CDR3 runs to 16 residues. V was pared by 4 bases and J by 4 bases, with 17 bases between. Germline V gene lookup returns CDR1 LNHDA and CDR2 SQIVND (reference sequence). The CDR3 coding sequence is TGTGCCAGTAGTACCGTCCCCAGCCAAAGGAATCAGCCCCAGCATTTT. Its protein is CASSTVPSQRNQPQHF. Based on the CDR3 plus reference TRBV19 and TRBJ1-5, the full variable domain is DGGITQSPKYLFRKEGQNVTLSCEQNLNHDAMYWYRQDPGQGLRLIYYSQIVNDFQKGDIAEGYSVSREKKESFPLTVTSAQKNPTAFYLCASSTVPSQRNQPQHFGDGTRLSIL.

In this sample, this clonotype turned up many times. The J gene is TRBJ2-7, the V gene TRBV18; 9 bases map to TRBD1. This CDR3 has 12 residues. The J segment lost 5 bases and the V segment lost 5 bases, leaving 1 base of the junction unmatched. Germline V gene sequence: CDR1 KGHSH, CDR2 LQKENI. CDR3 nucleotides: TGTGCCAGCTCAGGGGACAGGGACGAGCAGTACTTC. The encoded protein is CASSGDRDEQYF.

CDR3 protein: CASSWKGTMYEQYF. CDR3 bases: TGTGCCAGCAGTTGGAAGGGGACAATGTACGAGCAGTACTTC. This chain joins TRBV27 and TRBJ2-7; a possible D gene is TRBD1 (6 bases). Germline CDR1 MNHEY, CDR2 SMNVEV (reference sequence). The CDR3 consists of 14 residues. With 4 bases removed from V and 4 bases from J, the gap between germline ends came to 14 bases.

This clonotype was recorded many times. This rearrangement joins TRBV3-1 to TRBJ2-7; D is unresolved. The CDR3 consists of 14 residues. The V and J ends lost 4 bases and 0 bases respectively, with 10 bases between them. Germline CDR1 LGHDT, CDR2 YNNKEL (reference sequence). The CDR3 loop is CASSLDTFSYEQYF. For the CDR3, the DNA is TGTGCCAGCAGCCTCGACACCTTCTCCTACGAGCAGTACTTC.

Only a few counts were recorded for this clonotype. The V and J genes are TRBV5-1 and TRBJ2-5; the D is unclear. V was shortened by 5 bases and J by 5 bases, with 10 bases between the two germline ends. This CDR3 has 12 amino acids. The germline gives CDR1 SGHRS, CDR2 YFSETQ. The CDR3 reads CASRKDGETQYF. The CDR3 DNA follows: TGCGCCAGCAGGAAGGACGGTGAGACCCAGTACTTC.

This clonotype was seen at least ten times. This chain uses TRBV2 with TRBJ1-1; 8 bases map to TRBD1. The CDR3 totals 14 residues. Germline CDR1 and CDR2: SNHLY and FYNNEI. J lost 2 bases, V lost 8 bases, and 7 bases had no gene match. The CDR3, as DNA: TGTGCCAGCGCCAGACAGGGGTTAAACACTGAAGCTTTCTTT. Protein: CASARQGLNTEAFF.

V usage is TRBV5-1 and J usage is TRBJ2-3, with TRBD2 as a possible D gene (5 bases). The CDR3 loop spans 16 amino acids. The germline V gene encodes CDR1 SGHRS and CDR2 YFSETQ. V was pared by 0 bases and J by 0 bases, with 11 bases between. The CDR3 DNA sequence: TGCGCCAGCAGCTTGGCCGGTAGGACTAGCACAGATACGCAGTATTTT. Protein: CASSLAGRTSTDTQYF.

The table lists this clonotype with many counts. The chain has TRBV20-1 and TRBJ2-1, with D unclear. Germline values: CDR1 DFQATT, CDR2 SNEGSKA (reference sequence). The V and J ends lost 0 bases and 0 bases respectively, with 9 bases between them. CDR3 length equals 15 residues. The CDR3, as DNA: TGCAGTGCTAGAGATATGGCCCGCTCCTACAATGAGCAGTTCTTC. This gives the protein CSARDMARSYNEQFF.

The chain couples TRBV4-2 to TRBJ2-1, with TRBD2 identical over 9 bases. CDR3 length: 16 amino acids. Germline CDR1 LGHNA, CDR2 YNFKEQ. Losses at the gene ends were 0 bases for V and 2 bases for J; bases not matched to a gene: 2. The CDR3 loop reads CASSQDGTSPYNEQFF. The CDR3 nucleotides are TGTGCCAGCAGCCAAGATGGGACTAGCCCCTACAATGAGCAGTTCTTC.

This clonotype was observed a few times. The gene calls are TRBV7-9 and TRBJ1-2; 8 bases align to TRBD1. V shed 5 bases and J 7 bases; nucleotides not matched to a gene: 12. Germline V gene sequence: CDR1 SEHNR, CDR2 FQNEAQ (reference sequence). The CDR3 has 15 amino acids. The CDR3 protein is CASSHTSDRVRGYTF. The DNA of the CDR3 is TGTGCCAGCAGCCACACCTCGGACAGGGTCCGTGGCTACACCTTC.

This clonotype came up many times. The chain couples TRBV12-3 or TRBV12-4 to TRBJ1-5; D gene uncertain. The CDR3 has 14 residues. The ends were cut back, 3 bases at V and 4 bases at J, with 10 bases in the middle. CDR3 sequence: CASSLVSENQPQHF. Here the CDR3 DNA reads TGTGCCAGCAGTTTGGTTTCCGAAAATCAGCCCCAGCATTTT.

This clonotype occurred many times. The rearrangement links TRBV2 to TRBJ2-2; 10 bases agree with TRBD1. V shed 5 bases, J shed 5 bases, and the junction held 5 bases outside the gene matches. Germline-derived CDR1 and CDR2 are SNHLY and FYNNEI. The length of the CDR3 is 15 residues. The CDR3 protein is CASSIRDRGTGELFF. As DNA, the CDR3 is TGTGCCAGCAGTATCCGGGACAGGGGAACCGGGGAGCTGTTTTTT.

In its sample, this clonotype was seen many times. The chain is built from TRBV12-5 and TRBJ2-3; D perhaps matches TRBD2 (6 bases). Germline lookup yields CDR1 LGHNT and CDR2 FRNRAP. The ends were cut back, 5 bases at V and 2 bases at J, with 11 bases in the middle. The CDR3 is made up of 14 amino acids. CDR3 coding DNA: TGTGCTAGTGGTCTTAGCGGTTCCACAGATACGCAGTATTTT. Amino acid sequence: CASGLSGSTDTQYF.

The chain has TRBV19 and TRBJ2-1; D is unclear. The CDR3 length is 14 residues. V was cut by 3 bases and J by 0 bases, with 6 bases left in between. Germline CDR1 and CDR2: LNHDA and SQIVND (reference sequence). The CDR3 nucleotides read TGTGCCAGTAGTATGGGTAGCTCCTACAATGAGCAGTTCTTC. This gives the protein CASSMGSSYNEQFF. Variable domain in full (rest from reference TRBV19 and TRBJ2-1): DGGITQSPKYLFRKEGQNVTLSCEQNLNHDAMYWYRQDPGQGLRLIYYSQIVNDFQKGDIAEGYSVSREKKESFPLTVTSAQKNPTAFYLCASSMGSSYNEQFFGPGTRLTVL.

V gene TRBV7-9 combines with J gene TRBJ1-6; D gene ambiguous. V shed 3 bases and J shed 9 bases, with 15 bases lying between them. The CDR3 consists of 15 residues. Germline V gives CDR1 SEHNR, CDR2 FQNEAQ (reference sequence). Here the CDR3 reads CASSFAGPGSSPLHF. CDR3 sequence (DNA): TGTGCCAGCAGCTTCGCAGGCCCTGGAAGTTCACCCCTCCACTTT.

This sequence joins TRBV20-1 and TRBJ2-1; the match to TRBD1 covers 12 bases. The V segment lost 7 bases and the J segment 10 bases; nucleotides outside the gene matches: 17. The V gene's germline CDR1 is DFQATT and CDR2 SNEGSKA (reference sequence). CDR3 length: 16 residues. The CDR3, as DNA: TGCAGTGTGATAGGAACCCCGGGACAGGGGGCACAGGAGCAGTTCTTC. Encoded protein: CSVIGTPGQGAQEQFF.

The chain is built from TRBV4-1 and TRBJ1-3; D perhaps matches TRBD1 (5 bases). CDR1 MGHRA and CDR2 YSYEKL come from the germline V gene. CDR3 length equals 16 residues. V gave up 0 bases and J gave up 0 bases, with 9 bases separating them. The CDR3 region has the DNA TGCGCCAGCAGCCAAGATCACAGGCGCTCTGGAAACACCATATATTTT. Amino acids: CASSQDHRRSGNTIYF.

This clonotype occurred a few times. For the CDR3, the DNA is TGTGCCAGCAGCCCTCGGACGGGAATCACGAACACCGGGGAGCTGTTTTTT. This translates into CASSPRTGITNTGELFF. The chain is built from TRBV7-3 and TRBJ2-2; possible D gene TRBD2, 5 bases. This CDR3 contains 17 residues. Germline CDR1 and CDR2: SGHTA and FQGTGA. The V gene lost 5 bases and the J gene lost 0 bases, with 16 bases spanning the gap.